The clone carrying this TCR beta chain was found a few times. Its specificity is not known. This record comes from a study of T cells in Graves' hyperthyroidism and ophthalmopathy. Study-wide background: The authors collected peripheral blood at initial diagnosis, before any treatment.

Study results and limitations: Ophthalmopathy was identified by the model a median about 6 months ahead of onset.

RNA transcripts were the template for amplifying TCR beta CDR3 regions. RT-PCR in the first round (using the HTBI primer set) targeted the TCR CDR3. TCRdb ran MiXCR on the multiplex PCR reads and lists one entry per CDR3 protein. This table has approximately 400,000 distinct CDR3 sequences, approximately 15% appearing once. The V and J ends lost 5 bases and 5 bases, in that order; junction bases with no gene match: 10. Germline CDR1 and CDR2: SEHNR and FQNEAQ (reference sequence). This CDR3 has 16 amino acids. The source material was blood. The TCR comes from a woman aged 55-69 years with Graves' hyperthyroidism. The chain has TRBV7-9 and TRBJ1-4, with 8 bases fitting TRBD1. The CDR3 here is CASSRIGWTGNEKLFF. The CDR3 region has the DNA TGTGCCAGCAGCCGAATAGGTTGGACAGGGAATGAAAAACTGTTTTTT.